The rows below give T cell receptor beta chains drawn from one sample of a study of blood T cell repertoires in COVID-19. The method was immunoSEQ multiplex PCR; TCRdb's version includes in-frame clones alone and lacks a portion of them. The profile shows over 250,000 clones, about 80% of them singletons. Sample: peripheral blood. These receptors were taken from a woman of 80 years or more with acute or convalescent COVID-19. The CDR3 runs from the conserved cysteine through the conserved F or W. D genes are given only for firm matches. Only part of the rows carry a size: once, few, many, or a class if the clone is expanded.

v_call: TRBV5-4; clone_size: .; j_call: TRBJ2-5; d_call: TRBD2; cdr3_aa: CASSSGGGETQYF; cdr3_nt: TGTGCCAGCAGCTCCGGGGGGGGCGAGACCCAGTACTTC
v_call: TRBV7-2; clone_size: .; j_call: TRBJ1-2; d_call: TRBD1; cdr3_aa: CASSVYRGVGYGYTF; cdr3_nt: TGTGCCAGCAGCGTCTACAGGGGTGTTGGCTATGGCTACACCTTC
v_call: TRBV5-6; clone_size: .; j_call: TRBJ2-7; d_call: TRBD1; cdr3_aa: CASTHDRGPYEQYF; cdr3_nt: TGTGCCAGCACCCACGACAGGGGACCCTACGAGCAGTACTTC
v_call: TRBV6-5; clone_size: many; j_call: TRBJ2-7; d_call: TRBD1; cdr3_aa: CASTSKHRGHNEQYF; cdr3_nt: TGTGCCAGCACTTCCAAACACAGGGGGCATAACGAGCAGTACTTC
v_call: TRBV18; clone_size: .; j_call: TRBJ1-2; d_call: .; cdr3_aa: CASSPQGNDGYTF; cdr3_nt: TGTGCCAGCTCGCCTCAGGGGAATGATGGCTACACCTTC
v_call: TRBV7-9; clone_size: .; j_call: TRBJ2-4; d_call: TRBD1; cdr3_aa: CASTSGQVSLEGKNIQYF; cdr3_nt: TGTGCCAGCACCTCGGGACAGGTCTCCCTTGAAGGCAAAAACATTCAGTACTTC
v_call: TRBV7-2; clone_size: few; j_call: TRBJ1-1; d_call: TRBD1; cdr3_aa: CASSQGQGTEAFF; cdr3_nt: TGTGCCAGCAGCCAGGGACAGGGAACTGAAGCTTTCTTT
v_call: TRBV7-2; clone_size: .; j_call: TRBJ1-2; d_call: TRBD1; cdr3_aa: CASSFSGGSNYGYTF; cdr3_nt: TGTGCCAGCAGCTTCTCAGGGGGCTCTAACTATGGCTACACCTTC
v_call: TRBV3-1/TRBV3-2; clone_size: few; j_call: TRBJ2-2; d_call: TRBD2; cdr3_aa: CASSLLAGYTGELFF; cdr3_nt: TGTGCCAGCAGCCTACTAGCGGGGTACACCGGGGAGCTGTTTTTT
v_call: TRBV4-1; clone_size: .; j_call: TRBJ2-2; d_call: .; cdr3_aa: CASSQELAGKGNTGELFF; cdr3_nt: TGCGCCAGCAGCCAAGAGTTGGCGGGAAAGGGGAACACCGGGGAGCTGTTTTTT
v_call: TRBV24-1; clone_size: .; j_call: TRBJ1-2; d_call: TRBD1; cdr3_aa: CATSRDRRSYGYTF; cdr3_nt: TGTGCCACCAGCCGGGACAGGCGCTCCTATGGCTACACCTTC
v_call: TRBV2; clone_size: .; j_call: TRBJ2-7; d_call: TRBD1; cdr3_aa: CASSEPDRGEQYF; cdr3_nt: TGTGCCAGCAGTGAACCGGACAGGGGCGAGCAGTACTTC
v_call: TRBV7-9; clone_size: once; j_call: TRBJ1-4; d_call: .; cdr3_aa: CASSFGQTGDEKLFF; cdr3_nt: TGTGCCAGCAGCTTTGGACAGACTGGGGATGAAAAACTGTTTTTT
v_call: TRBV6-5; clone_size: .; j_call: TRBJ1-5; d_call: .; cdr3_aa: CASRQISNQPQHF; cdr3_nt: TGTGCCAGCCGACAGATTAGCAATCAGCCCCAGCATTTT
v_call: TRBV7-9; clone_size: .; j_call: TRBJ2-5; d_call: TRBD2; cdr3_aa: CASSLLAAQETQYF; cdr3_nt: TGTGCCAGCAGTCTTCTAGCGGCCCAAGAGACCCAGTACTTC
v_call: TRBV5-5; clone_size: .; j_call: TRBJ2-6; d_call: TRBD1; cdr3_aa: CASSLEGTGNGANVLTF; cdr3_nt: TGTGCCAGCAGCTTGGAGGGGACAGGGAATGGGGCCAACGTCCTGACTTTC
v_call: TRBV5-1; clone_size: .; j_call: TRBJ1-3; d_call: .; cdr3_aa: CASSPGGSGNTIYF; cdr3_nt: TGCGCCAGCAGTCCAGGCGGGTCTGGAAACACCATATATTTT
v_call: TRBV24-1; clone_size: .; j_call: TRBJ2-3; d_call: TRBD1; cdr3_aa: CATSDLFWTGVNTDTQYF; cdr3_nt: TGTGCCACCAGTGATTTGTTTTGGACAGGGGTCAATACAGATACGCAGTATTTT
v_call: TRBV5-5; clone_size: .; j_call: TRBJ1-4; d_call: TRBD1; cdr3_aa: CASSLEGDREVF; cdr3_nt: TGTGCCAGCAGCTTGGAGGGGGACAGGGAGGTTTTT
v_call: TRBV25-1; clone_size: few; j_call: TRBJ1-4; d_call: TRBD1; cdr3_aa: CASSVGQGYEKLFF; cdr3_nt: TGTGCCAGCAGTGTGGGACAGGGGTACGAAAAACTGTTTTTT
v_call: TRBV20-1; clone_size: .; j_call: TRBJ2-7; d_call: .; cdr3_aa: CSASGGVRGGSYEQYF; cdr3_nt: TGCAGTGCTAGTGGTGGGGTAAGGGGGGGCTCCTACGAGCAGTACTTC
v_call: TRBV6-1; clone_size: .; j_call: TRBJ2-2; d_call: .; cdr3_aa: CASSEWAGVGTGELFF; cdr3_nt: TGTGCCAGCAGTGAATGGGCAGGGGTGGGCACCGGGGAGCTGTTTTTT
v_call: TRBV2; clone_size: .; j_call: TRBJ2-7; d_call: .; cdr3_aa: CASSEGSLSYEQYF; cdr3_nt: TGTGCCAGCAGTGAAGGGTCGTTGAGCTACGAGCAGTACTTC
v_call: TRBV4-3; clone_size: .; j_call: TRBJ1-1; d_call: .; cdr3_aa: CASSQGNRGNTEAFF; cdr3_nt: TGCGCCAGCAGCCAAGGGAATAGGGGAAACACTGAAGCTTTCTTT
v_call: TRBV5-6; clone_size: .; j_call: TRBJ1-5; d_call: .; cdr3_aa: CASSFGGGLNQPQHF; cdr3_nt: TGCGCCAGCAGCTTTGGGGGGGGTTTGAATCAGCCCCAGCATTTT
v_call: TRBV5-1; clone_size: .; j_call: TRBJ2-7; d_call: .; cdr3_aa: CASIPGSGPYEQYF; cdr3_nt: TGCGCCAGCATCCCGGGAAGCGGTCCCTACGAGCAGTACTTC
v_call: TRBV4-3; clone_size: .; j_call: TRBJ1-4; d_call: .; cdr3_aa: CASSQDGGFEKLFF; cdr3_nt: TGCGCCAGCAGCCAAGATGGGGGGTTTGAAAAACTGTTTTTT
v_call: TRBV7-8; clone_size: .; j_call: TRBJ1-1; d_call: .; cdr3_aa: CASSLFMGAQNTEAFF; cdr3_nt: TGTGCCAGCAGCTTATTCATGGGGGCGCAGAACACTGAAGCTTTCTTT
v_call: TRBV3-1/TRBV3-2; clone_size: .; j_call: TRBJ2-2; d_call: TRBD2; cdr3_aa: CASSHGLAGFTGELFF; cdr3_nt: TGTGCCAGCAGCCATGGACTAGCGGGGTTCACCGGGGAGCTGTTTTTT
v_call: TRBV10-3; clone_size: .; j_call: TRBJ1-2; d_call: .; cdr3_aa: CAISYNVLGGRGYTF; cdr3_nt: TGTGCCATCAGCTACAACGTTCTCGGAGGTAGAGGCTACACCTTC
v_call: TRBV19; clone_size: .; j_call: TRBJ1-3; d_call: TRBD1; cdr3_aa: CASSILGQYGNTIYF; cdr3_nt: TGTGCCAGTAGTATCTTGGGACAGTATGGAAACACCATATATTTT
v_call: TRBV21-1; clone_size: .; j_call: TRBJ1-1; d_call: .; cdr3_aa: CASSNKQGPNTEAFF; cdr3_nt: TGTGCCAGCAGCAATAAACAGGGCCCGAACACTGAAGCTTTCTTT
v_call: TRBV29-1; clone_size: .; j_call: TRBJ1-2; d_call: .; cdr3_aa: CSVDGYGYTF; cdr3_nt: TGCAGCGTTGACGGCTATGGCTACACCTTC
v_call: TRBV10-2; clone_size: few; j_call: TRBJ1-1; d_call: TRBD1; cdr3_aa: CASSARGRDTEAFF; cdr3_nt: TGCGCCAGCAGTGCCAGGGGGCGCGACACTGAAGCTTTCTTT
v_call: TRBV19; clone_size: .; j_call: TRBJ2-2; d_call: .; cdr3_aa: CASSVKSANTGELFF; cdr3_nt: TGTGCCAGTAGTGTGAAGAGCGCGAACACCGGGGAGCTGTTTTTT
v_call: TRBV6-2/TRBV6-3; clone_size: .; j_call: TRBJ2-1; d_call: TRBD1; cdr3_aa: CASRPRDRGGNEQFF; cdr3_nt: TGTGCCAGCCGCCCCCGGGACAGGGGTGGCAATGAGCAGTTCTTC
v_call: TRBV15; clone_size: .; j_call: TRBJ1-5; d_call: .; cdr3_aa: CATSSRQFSNQPQHF; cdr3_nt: TGTGCCACCAGCAGTCGACAGTTTAGCAATCAGCCCCAGCATTTT
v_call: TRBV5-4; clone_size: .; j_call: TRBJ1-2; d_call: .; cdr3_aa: CASSLTGSYGYTF; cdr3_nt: TGTGCCAGCAGCTTGACAGGGTCCTATGGCTACACCTTC
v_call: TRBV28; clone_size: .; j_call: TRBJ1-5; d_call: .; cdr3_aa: CASSEMSNQPQHF; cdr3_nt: TGTGCCAGCAGCGAGATGAGCAATCAGCCCCAGCATTTT
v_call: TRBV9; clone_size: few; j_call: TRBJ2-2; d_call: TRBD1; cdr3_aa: CASSSQTGAFSGELFF; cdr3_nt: TGTGCCAGCAGCTCCCAGACAGGGGCTTTTTCCGGGGAGCTGTTTTTT
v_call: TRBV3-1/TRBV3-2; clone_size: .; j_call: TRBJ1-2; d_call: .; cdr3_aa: CASSHDISGYTF; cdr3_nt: TGTGCCAGCAGCCACGACATCTCTGGCTACACCTTC
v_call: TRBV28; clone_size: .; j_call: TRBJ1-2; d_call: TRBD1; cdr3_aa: CATPGQGSYGYTF; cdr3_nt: TGTGCCACCCCGGGACAGGGTTCCTATGGCTACACCTTC
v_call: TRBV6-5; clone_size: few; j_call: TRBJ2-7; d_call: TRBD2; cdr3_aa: CASSTSGLALYEQYF; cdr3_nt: TGTGCCAGCAGTACTTCCGGACTAGCGTTGTACGAGCAGTACTTC
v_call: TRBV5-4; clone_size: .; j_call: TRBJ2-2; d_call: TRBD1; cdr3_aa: CASSVQGANTGELFF; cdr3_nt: TGTGCCAGCAGCGTACAGGGGGCGAACACCGGGGAGCTGTTTTTT
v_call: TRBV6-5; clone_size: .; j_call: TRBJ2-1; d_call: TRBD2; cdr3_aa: CASAGTTYNEQFF; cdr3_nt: TGTGCCAGCGCCGGGACTACCTACAATGAGCAGTTCTTC
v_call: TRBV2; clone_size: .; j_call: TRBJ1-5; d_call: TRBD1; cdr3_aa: CASSEATGGNINQPQHF; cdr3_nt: TGTGCCAGCAGTGAAGCCACAGGGGGGAATATCAATCAGCCCCAGCATTTT
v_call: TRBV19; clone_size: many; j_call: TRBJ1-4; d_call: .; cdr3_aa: CASRHVGARINEKLFF; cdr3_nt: TGTGCCAGTAGACACGTGGGGGCGCGGATAAATGAAAAACTGTTTTTT
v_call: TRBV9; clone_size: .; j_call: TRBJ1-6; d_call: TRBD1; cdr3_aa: CASSVGTESSYNSPLHF; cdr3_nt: TGTGCCAGCAGCGTGGGGACAGAAAGCTCCTATAATTCACCCCTCCACTTT
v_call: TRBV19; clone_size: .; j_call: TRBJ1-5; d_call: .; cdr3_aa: CASSIGDRNQPQHF; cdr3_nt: TGTGCCAGTAGTATAGGAGACAGAAATCAGCCCCAGCATTTT
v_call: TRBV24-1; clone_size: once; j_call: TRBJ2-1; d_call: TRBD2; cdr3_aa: CATSDARTSGRNEQFF; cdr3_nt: TGTGCCACCAGTGATGCAAGAACTAGCGGGCGCAATGAGCAGTTCTTC
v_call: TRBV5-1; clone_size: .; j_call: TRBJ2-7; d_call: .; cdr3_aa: CASSLGAGVYEQYF; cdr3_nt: TGCGCCAGCAGCTTGGGCGCAGGGGTCTACGAGCAGTACTTC
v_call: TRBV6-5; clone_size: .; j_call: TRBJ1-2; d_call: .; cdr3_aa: CASSYRPGQSYGYTF; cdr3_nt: TGTGCCAGCAGTTACCGTCCGGGACAAAGCTATGGCTACACCTTC
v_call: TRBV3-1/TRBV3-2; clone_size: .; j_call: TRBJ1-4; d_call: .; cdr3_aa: CASSLLGGDKLFF; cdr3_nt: TGTGCCAGCAGCCTACTTGGGGGGGATAAACTGTTTTTT
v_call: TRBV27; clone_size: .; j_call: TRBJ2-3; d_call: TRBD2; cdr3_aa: CASSSTSGGMGTQYF; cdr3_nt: TGTGCCAGCAGTTCCACTAGCGGGGGGATGGGTACGCAGTATTTT
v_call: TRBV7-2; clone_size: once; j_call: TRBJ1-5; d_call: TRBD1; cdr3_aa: CASSPPGQGPNQPQHF; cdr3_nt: TGTGCCAGCAGCCCCCCGGGACAGGGACCCAATCAGCCCCAGCATTTT
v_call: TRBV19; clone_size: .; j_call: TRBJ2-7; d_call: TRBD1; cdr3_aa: CASSTGGQDLEQYF; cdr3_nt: TGTGCCAGTAGTACTGGCGGACAGGACCTCGAGCAGTACTTC
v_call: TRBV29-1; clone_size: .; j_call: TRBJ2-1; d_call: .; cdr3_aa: CSVVRSPSYNEQFF; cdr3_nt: TGCAGCGTTGTTCGGTCACCCTCCTACAATGAGCAGTTCTTC
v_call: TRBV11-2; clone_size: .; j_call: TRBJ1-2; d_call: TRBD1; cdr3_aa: CASSLGGGRGNYGYTF; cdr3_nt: TGTGCCAGCAGCTTAGGGGGCGGCAGGGGGAACTATGGCTACACCTTC
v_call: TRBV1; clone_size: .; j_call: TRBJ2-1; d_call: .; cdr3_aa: CTSSQGLAGGRLDEQFF; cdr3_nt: TGCACCAGCAGCCAAGGACTAGCGGGAGGGCGTTTGGATGAGCAGTTCTTC
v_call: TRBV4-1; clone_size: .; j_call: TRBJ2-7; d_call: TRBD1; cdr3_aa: CASSQSTGPYEQYF; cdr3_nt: TGCGCCAGCAGCCAATCGACAGGGCCCTACGAGCAGTACTTC